The rows below give T cell receptor beta chains drawn from one sample of a study of blood T cell repertoires in COVID-19. The assay was immunoSEQ multiplex PCR, and TCRdb's table has in-frame clones only and misses some. The sample has about 99,000 clones, around 74% seen once; the top ten hold roughly 20%. Material for sequencing was peripheral blood. These receptors were taken from a woman at least 80 years old with active or convalescent COVID-19. The CDR3 runs from the conserved cysteine through the conserved F or W. The D gene is left open where the match is weak.

v_call	j_call	d_call	cdr3_nt	cdr3_aa
TRBV2	TRBJ2-1	TRBD2	TGTGCCAGCTGGGTGCTAGCGGGGTTCGGTGAGCAGTTCTTC	CASWVLAGFGEQFF
TRBV2	TRBJ2-3	.	TGTGCCAGCAGCGTCGACAGGTCCCGTAGCACAGATACGCAGTATTTT	CASSVDRSRSTDTQYF
TRBV4-2	TRBJ2-5	TRBD2	TGTGCCAGCAGCCAAGCCCCTAGCGGACAAGAGACCCAGTACTTC	CASSQAPSGQETQYF
TRBV9	TRBJ1-2	TRBD1	TGTGCCAGCAGCGTAGGACAGGGGAACTATGGCTACACCTTC	CASSVGQGNYGYTF
TRBV7-2	TRBJ2-7	TRBD1	TGTGCCAGCAGGGCCGGCGGGACAGGGTTTTACGAGCAGTACTTC	CASRAGGTGFYEQYF
TRBV30	TRBJ2-7	.	TGTGCCTGGAGTGTACTTCAGGGGCTAGGCGAGCAGTACTTC	CAWSVLQGLGEQYF
TRBV5-1	TRBJ2-2	.	TGCGCCAGCAGCTTGGGAGTCGGGGGCACCGGGGAGCTGTTTTTT	CASSLGVGGTGELFF
TRBV5-4	TRBJ2-7	TRBD2	TGTGCCAGCAGCTTCTTCTCTAGCGGGAGTTACGAGCAGTACTTC	CASSFFSSGSYEQYF
TRBV19	TRBJ2-5	TRBD1	TGTGCCAGTAGTATCGGACAGGCCCGGGAGACCCAGTACTTC	CASSIGQARETQYF
TRBV5-1	TRBJ2-2	.	TGCGCCAGCAGCTCTGGGGGAGGCACGAACTCCGGGGAGCTGTTTTTT	CASSSGGGTNSGELFF
TRBV7-9	TRBJ2-7	.	TGTGCCAGCAGCTTAGCCTCCAGGGAACAGTACTTC	CASSLASREQYF
TRBV29-1	TRBJ1-1	.	TGCAGCGTTGAAAACCAGAAGAACACTGAAGCTTTCTTT	CSVENQKNTEAFF
TRBV6-2/TRBV6-3	TRBJ2-3	.	TGTGCCAGCAGTTATGCGGGTATTGAGGATACGCAGTATTTT	CASSYAGIEDTQYF
TRBV2	TRBJ1-5	.	TGTGCCAGCACCGGTCACAGCCCCAATCAGCCCCAGCATTTT	CASTGHSPNQPQHF